The T cell receptor beta chain described here comes from a study of CD8+ T cells in alopecia areata. Study overall: It was oral tofacitinib, at 5 to 10 mg twice daily, that treated patients received. For 6 to 18 months, tofacitinib was taken, and 6 months off drug followed. Study-level points and caveats: Affected lesional scalp, above all in alopecia totalis/universalis, was more clonal than normal scalp. Scalp clonality and expanded CD8+ clones among the top 100 were significantly decreased by tofacitinib.

The V gene end was trimmed by 0 bases and the J gene end by 8 bases; junction bases not matched to a gene: 10. The CDR3 is 16 amino acids. CDR1 SQVTM and CDR2 ANQGSEA come from the germline V gene. Reverse transcribed after extraction, RNA yielded cDNA as the sequencing template. Assay used: immunoSEQ multiplex PCR; TCRdb lists only in-frame clones, some missing. The data show about 210,000 clones, with over 60% seen just once and around 1.3% held by the top ten. Treatment noted: oral pan-JAK inhibitor, 5-10 mg twice daily. With regard to this clone: What it binds is unknown.

The sequence came from a human donor with alopecia areata. V usage is TRBV29-1 and J usage is TRBJ2-1; 10 bases fit TRBD1. The specimen comprised CD4+ T cells sorted from blood, sampled at week 44, from a patient treated with tofacitinib. The CDR3 reads CSVEEWGTGVTDEQFF. The CDR3, as DNA: TGCAGCGTTGAAGAGTGGGGGACAGGGGTTACGGATGAGCAGTTCTTC.